Below are 21 T cell receptor beta chains sequenced from a single sample in a study of shared clonotypes between healthy human individuals. Produced via immunoSEQ multiplex PCR; TCRdb's table is partial and in-frame only. The sample has 1.5 million to 1.9 million clones; 98% are singletons. The specimen sequenced was naive CD4+ T cells sorted from blood. Subset meaning: CD45RA+ positively selected. Every receptor here comes from a man younger than 40 in good health.

This clone has a single count. The rearrangement links TRBV7-2 to TRBJ2-3; D remains ambiguous. Between the trimmed V and J ends, which lost 5 bases and 6 bases, there was a span of 9 bases. The germline V gene has CDR1 SGHTA and CDR2 FQGNSA. This CDR3 has 12 amino acids. The chain's CDR3 is CASSTISDTQYF. The DNA of the CDR3 is TGTGCCAGCAGCACTATTTCGGATACGCAGTATTTT.

V is TRBV19 and J is TRBJ2-1; TRBD1 agrees at 7 bases. Germline CDR1 LNHDA, CDR2 SQIVND (reference sequence). The CDR3 runs to 14 residues. Trimming removed 3 bases from V and 7 bases from J; junction bases left unmatched: 6. CDR3 amino acids: CASSIRPGGNEQFF. The CDR3 DNA follows: TGTGCCAGTAGTATCCGGCCAGGGGGAAATGAGCAGTTCTTC.

J is TRBJ2-3 and V is TRBV28; 8 positions match TRBD1. V trimming: 6 bases; J trimming: 1 base; junction bases outside the gene matches: 6. The CDR3 loop spans 15 amino acids. Looked up from germline, CDR1 is MDHEN and CDR2 is SYDVKM. In nucleotides, the CDR3 is TGTGCCAGCAGCTCAGGGGGCTTAGGCACAGATACGCAGTATTTT. Amino acid sequence: CASSSGGLGTDTQYF. Full variable domain (outside the CDR3, taken from reference TRBV28 and TRBJ2-3): DVKVTQSSRYLVKRTGEKVFLECVQDMDHENMFWYRQDPGLGLRLIYFSYDVKMKEKGDIPEGYSVSREKKERFSLILESASTNQTSMYLCASSSGGLGTDTQYFGPGTRLTVL.

The rearrangement uses TRBV5-1 and TRBJ2-5; a possible D gene is TRBD1 (6 bases). This CDR3 has 16 amino acids. With 1 base removed from V and 1 base from J, the gap between germline ends came to 14 bases. CDR1 and CDR2 from the germline V gene are SGHRS and YFSETQ. This CDR3 is CASSLTFRQAQETQYF. As DNA, the CDR3 is TGCGCCAGCAGCTTGACCTTTCGACAGGCCCAAGAGACCCAGTACTTC.

This chain uses TRBV5-4 with TRBJ1-1; D possibly corresponds to TRBD1 (6 bases). This CDR3 spans 14 amino acids. Per the germline V gene, CDR1 is SGHNT and CDR2 is YYREEE (reference sequence). V dropped 4 bases and J dropped 0 bases, with 10 bases sitting between them. CDR3 residues: CASSEGHLNTEAFF. CDR3 in DNA: TGTGCCAGCAGCGAGGGACACTTGAACACTGAAGCTTTCTTT.

To note about this clone: Other DNA sequences in the same sample also yield this CDR3. This rearrangement joins TRBV28 to TRBJ1-1; no firm D call. The CDR3 runs 11 residues. Germline values: CDR1 MDHEN, CDR2 SYDVKM. The V and J ends lost 6 bases and 2 bases respectively, with 4 bases between them. CDR3 sequence (DNA): TGTGCCAGCAGCATCAACACTGAAGCTTTCTTT. Translating it yields CASSINTEAFF.

This chain connects TRBV6-5 to TRBJ2-6; D not certain. Trimming pared 6 bases from V and 0 bases from J, leaving 9 bases between. The CDR3 length is 15 residues. The germline V gene encodes CDR1 MNHEY and CDR2 SVGAGI. CDR3 sequence (DNA): TGTGCCAGCAGCAACCACGGCTCTGGGGCCAACGTCCTGACTTTC. Protein sequence: CASSNHGSGANVLTF.

The chain is built from TRBV7-8 and TRBJ2-7; TRBD1 matches at 7 bases. The germline V gene encodes CDR1 SGHVS and CDR2 FQNEAQ. V was clipped by 1 base and J by 4 bases; unmatched bases: 22. There are 20 residues in the CDR3. The CDR3 DNA is TGTGCCAGCAGCTTAGGCGCAGCATCGGTCTTGACAGGGAATCCGTACGAGCAGTACTTC. This translates into CASSLGAASVLTGNPYEQYF. The full variable domain, completed using reference TRBV7-8 and TRBJ2-7, is GAGVSQSPRYKVAKRGQDVALRCDPISGHVSLFWYQQALGQGPEFLTYFQNEAQLDKSGLPSDRFFAERPEGSVSTLKIQRTQQEDSAVYLCASSLGAASVLTGNPYEQYFGPGTRLTVT.

The chain carries TRBV9 and TRBJ2-4; D could derive from TRBD1 or TRBD2 (6 bases each). This CDR3 spans 16 amino acids. V was shortened by 0 bases and J by 0 bases, with 10 bases between the two germline ends. The V gene's germline CDR1 is SGDLS and CDR2 YYNGEE. The CDR3 coding sequence is TGTGCCAGCAGCGTAGGCAGGGGACTAGCCAAAAACATTCAGTACTTC. This translates into CASSVGRGLAKNIQYF.

The chain employs TRBV11-1 and TRBJ2-5; 10 nucleotides match TRBD1. Germline CDR1 reads SGHAT; CDR2 reads FQDESV (reference sequence). V trimming: 6 bases; J trimming: 2 bases; junction bases outside the gene matches: 12. CDR3 length equals 17 residues. CDR3 in DNA: TGTGCCAGCAGACCAGGACGGACAGGGGGGGTTCAAGAGACCCAGTACTTC. It is translated as CASRPGRTGGVQETQYF. The full variable domain, with the rest looked up from reference TRBV11-1 and TRBJ2-5, is EAEVAQSPRYKITEKSQAVAFWCDPISGHATLYWYRQILGQGPELLVQFQDESVVDDSQLPKDRFSAERLKGVDSTLKIQPAELGDSAMYLCASRPGRTGGVQETQYFGPGTRLLVL.

The J gene is TRBJ2-2, the V gene TRBV19; the D is unclear. V gave up 10 bases and J gave up 1 base, with 13 bases separating them. The germline V gene encodes CDR1 LNHDA and CDR2 SQIVND (reference sequence). The CDR3 consists of 14 residues. CDR3 amino acids: CATNQEMNTGELFF. The DNA of the CDR3 is TGTGCCACGAATCAGGAGATGAACACCGGGGAGCTGTTTTTT.

The chain has TRBV2 and TRBJ2-7; the match to TRBD1 covers 7 bases. Germline CDR1 is SNHLY and CDR2 is FYNNEI. The V segment lost 7 bases and the J segment 1 base; nucleotides outside the gene matches: 10. This CDR3 has 15 residues. As DNA, the CDR3 is TGTGCCAGCAATGGACAGGTGGTTGGATCCTACGAGCAGTACTTC. Translation gives CASNGQVVGSYEQYF.

The J gene is TRBJ2-3, the V gene TRBV28; 10 nucleotides align to TRBD2. Germline-derived CDR1 and CDR2 are MDHEN and SYDVKM. There are 17 residues in the CDR3. V lost 7 bases and J lost 1; bases outside the gene matches: 11. As DNA, the CDR3 is TGTGCCAGCAAGAGGGATCTCAGCGGGAGGGGCACAGATACGCAGTATTTT. Translated: CASKRDLSGRGTDTQYF.

This chain joins TRBV18 and TRBJ2-5; the D call may be TRBD1 or TRBD2 (5 bases each). V gave up 6 bases and J gave up 2 bases, with 16 bases separating them. Germline loops: CDR1 KGHSH, CDR2 LQKENI. The CDR3 extends over 15 amino acids. CDR3: CASSQDGADQETQYF. CDR3 in DNA: TGTGCCAGCTCGCAAGACGGGGCAGATCAAGAGACCCAGTACTTC. Full variable domain (rest looked up from reference TRBV18 and TRBJ2-5): NAGVMQNPRHLVRRRGQEARLRCSPMKGHSHVYWYRQLPEEGLKFMVYLQKENIIDESGMPKERFSAEFPKEGPSILRIQQVVRGDSAAYFCASSQDGADQETQYFGPGTRLLVL.

The gene calls are TRBV10-2 and TRBJ1-3; 10 bases are shared with TRBD1. This CDR3 spans 18 amino acids. Germline V gene lookup returns CDR1 WSHSY and CDR2 SAAADI. With 7 bases clipped from V and 2 bases from J, the junction kept 14 bases outside the gene matches. The chain's CDR3 is CASKTGTGDRRAGNTIYF. For the CDR3, the DNA is TGCGCCAGCAAAACCGGGACAGGGGATCGACGGGCTGGAAACACCATATATTTT.

This sequence joins TRBV11-2 and TRBJ2-5; D perhaps matches TRBD2 (6 bases). CDR3 length: 14 amino acids. V dropped 3 bases and J dropped 3 bases, with 11 bases sitting between them. Germline V gene data show CDR1 as SGHAT and CDR2 as FQNNGV. CDR3 sequence: CASSFSSAKETQYF. The CDR3 DNA sequence: TGTGCCAGCAGCTTCTCTAGCGCAAAAGAGACCCAGTACTTC. The variable domain in full, with the rest retrieved from reference TRBV11-2 and TRBJ2-5, is EAGVAQSPRYKIIEKRQSVAFWCNPISGHATLYWYQQILGQGPKLLIQFQNNGVVDDSQLPKDRFSAERLKGVDSTLKIQPAKLEDSAVYLCASSFSSAKETQYFGPGTRLLVL.

The J gene is TRBJ2-3, the V gene TRBV5-4; 10 bases match TRBD1. Germline trimming cut 0 bases from V and 3 bases from J; bases unmatched to any gene: 4. Germline CDR1 SGHNT, CDR2 YYREEE (reference sequence). The CDR3 sequence is 16 residues long. The CDR3 region is CASSLVGTGVTDTQYF. CDR3 in DNA: TGTGCCAGCAGCTTGGTAGGGACAGGGGTGACAGATACGCAGTATTTT. Variable domain in full (rest from reference TRBV5-4 and TRBJ2-3): ETGVTQSPTHLIKTRGQQVTLRCSSQSGHNTVSWYQQALGQGPQFIFQYYREEENGRGNFPPRFSGLQFPNYSSELNVNALELDDSALYLCASSLVGTGVTDTQYFGPGTRLTVL.

The chain couples TRBV7-2 to TRBJ2-5, with D tentatively TRBD2 (6 bases). Trimming cost V 4 bases and J 1 base, with 16 bases left between them. Per the germline V gene, CDR1 is SGHTA and CDR2 is FQGNSA. The CDR3 extends over 16 amino acids. The CDR3 reads CASSSSGVALQETQYF. The DNA of the CDR3 is TGTGCCAGCAGCTCCTCGGGAGTAGCCCTCCAAGAGACCCAGTACTTC.

The rearrangement uses TRBV5-1 and TRBJ2-2; D uncertain. Trimming shortened V by 1 base and J by 0 bases, and 10 bases separated the two germline ends. The CDR3 runs to 16 residues. The germline V gene has CDR1 SGHRS and CDR2 YFSETQ. The CDR3 DNA follows: TGCGCCAGCAGCTTGACAGCAGTCGCGAACACCGGGGAGCTGTTTTTT. It encodes CASSLTAVANTGELFF.

This chain uses TRBV19 with TRBJ1-5; D not resolved. V was clipped by 5 bases and J by 2 bases, with 13 bases between them. Per the germline V gene, CDR1 is LNHDA and CDR2 is SQIVND (reference sequence). This CDR3 comprises 15 residues. In DNA form, the CDR3 reads TGTGCCAGTAGTGGATGGACGAAGGGCAATCAGCCCCAGCATTTT. As protein: CASSGWTKGNQPQHF.

This chain uses TRBV27 with TRBJ1-5; no clear D. Trimming shortened V by 6 bases and J by 0 bases, and 9 bases separated the two germline ends. The germline gives CDR1 MNHEY, CDR2 SMNVEV (reference sequence). The CDR3 is 14 residues long. The CDR3 DNA reads TGTGCCAGCAGCCCGACTGCTAGCAATCAGCCCCAGCATTTT. Translation gives CASSPTASNQPQHF.